This paragraph reports one TCR beta chain. Other DNA sequences within the sample encode an identical CDR3. These data belong to a study of OX40 agonist ivuxolimab in advanced cancers. Germline values: CDR1 GTSNPN, CDR2 SVGIG (reference sequence). CDR3 size: 11 residues. The germline V and J ends were trimmed by 0 bases and 8 bases, with 7 bases remaining between them. Assay used: immunoSEQ multiplex PCR; TCRdb lists only in-frame clones, some missing. The table includes about 60,000 clones, approximately 86% detected once. The sequence came from an adult with an advanced solid tumor such as melanoma, head and neck, liver or kidney cancer. The sequencing here drew on CD4+ or CD8+ T cells sorted from blood, taken in a trial of the OX40 agonist ivuxolimab. The J gene is TRBJ1-2, the V gene TRBV30; D ambiguous. The CDR3 nucleotides are TGTGCCTGGAGTGTTTCGGGCGGCTACACCTTC. Its protein is CAWSVSGGYTF.